Listed here are 18 T cell receptor beta chains from one sample, sequenced in a study of cytomegalovirus exposure and HLA in healthy donors (dated by TCRdb to 2017 to 2019). Library preparation employed the immunoSEQ multiplex PCR assay. The multiplex PCR relied on a mix of 60 forward primers for TCR Vbeta segments and 13 reverse primers for TCR Jbeta segments. As stored in TCRdb, this immuneACCESS dataset retains in-frame rearrangements with V and J assigned. A fraction of the clones does not appear; measured against another copy, unresolved V genes explain less than half of the discrepancy, and the remainder lacks a known reason. The sample yields approximately 59,000 clones; about 78% were counted once. The top ten hold 2.5% to 3.5% of the sample. The sequencing input was PBMCs. These receptors originate from a girl aged 10 to 17 in good health and CMV-seropositive.

A single count supports this clone. The chain couples TRBV2 to TRBJ2-7; 11 nucleotides match TRBD1. V dropped 6 bases and J dropped 3; count of bases not matched to a gene: 4. CDR1 is SNHLY and CDR2 is FYNNEI in the germline V gene. The CDR3 extends over 14 amino acids. For the CDR3, the DNA is TGTGCCAGCAGGGGACAGGGGGTCCACTACGAGCAGTACTTC. It translates to CASRGQGVHYEQYF.

The chain recombines TRBV2 with TRBJ1-1; 7 nucleotides match TRBD1. This CDR3 is 18 amino acids long. The V gene end was trimmed by 4 bases and the J gene end by 0 bases; junction bases not matched to a gene: 14. Germline CDR1 is SNHLY and CDR2 is FYNNEI. CDR3 nucleotides: TGTGCCAGCAGTGTATTCTCTTCAGGGGGACAGCTGAACACTGAAGCTTTCTTT. Translated, it gives CASSVFSSGGQLNTEAFF. The full variable domain, with the rest looked up from reference TRBV2 and TRBJ1-1, is EPEVTQTPSHQVTQMGQEVILRCVPISNHLYFYWYRQILGQKVEFLVSFYNNEISEKSEIFDDQFSVERPDGSNFTLKIRSTKLEDSAMYFCASSVFSSGGQLNTEAFFGQGTRLTVV.

The chain uses TRBV14 and TRBJ1-6; D possibly corresponds to TRBD1 (6 bases). The V gene's germline CDR1 is SGHDN and CDR2 FVKESK. The CDR3 loop spans 14 amino acids. The V and J ends lost 6 bases and 7 bases respectively, with 13 bases between them. CDR3 in amino acids: CASRGGAQNSPLHF. The DNA of the CDR3 is TGTGCCAGCAGAGGGGGGGCGCAGAATTCACCCCTCCACTTT. Full variable domain (remainder filled in from reference TRBV14 and TRBJ1-6): EAGVTQFPSHSVIEKGQTVTLRCDPISGHDNLYWYRRVMGKEIKFLLHFVKESKQDESGMPNNRFLAERTGGTYSTLKVQPAELEDSGVYFCASRGGAQNSPLHFGNGTRLTVT.

This chain links TRBV4-2 with TRBJ1-1; 7 nucleotides agree with TRBD1. The germline gives CDR1 LGHNA, CDR2 YNFKEQ. J gave up 1 base and V 7 bases, and 15 bases lay outside the gene matches. The CDR3 totals 17 residues. In DNA, the CDR3 is TGTGCCAGCACCCTAAGCGTACAGGGGCTTCCGAACACTGAAGCTTTCTTT. It is translated as CASTLSVQGLPNTEAFF.

The rearrangement joins TRBV27 to TRBJ2-7; tentative D call: TRBD2 (7 bases). Trimming shortened V by 3 bases and J by 5 bases, and 14 bases separated the two germline ends. The germline V gene encodes CDR1 MNHEY and CDR2 SMNVEV (reference sequence). The CDR3 runs 14 residues. The CDR3 spells CASSFGGPWDEQYF. CDR3 in DNA: TGTGCCAGCAGTTTCGGGGGGCCATGGGACGAGCAGTACTTC.

The genes are TRBV7-8 and TRBJ1-1, with 10 bases fitting TRBD1. This CDR3 is built from 16 residues. The trim removed 1 base at V and 0 bases at J, leaving 2 bases unmatched. Germline V gene lookup returns CDR1 SGHVS and CDR2 FQNEAQ. The DNA for the CDR3 is TGTGCCAGCAGCTTAGTTGGGACAGGGGTGAACACTGAAGCTTTCTTT. Its protein is CASSLVGTGVNTEAFF.

The chain uses TRBV5-1 and TRBJ1-1; D remains unclear. This CDR3 has 14 amino acids. Germline V gives CDR1 SGHRS, CDR2 YFSETQ. V lost 0 bases, J lost 5 bases, and 11 bases lay in between. The DNA of the CDR3 is TGCGCCAGCAGCTTGGCCCAGTCCCAGACTGAAGCTTTCTTT. Amino acid sequence: CASSLAQSQTEAFF.

The V gene is TRBV27, the J gene TRBJ1-4, with a possible D match to TRBD1 (6 bases). Trimming took off 5 bases at V and 3 bases at J, with 10 bases between the two ends. The CDR3 spans 14 residues. CDR1 is MNHEY and CDR2 is SMNVEV in the germline V gene (reference sequence). CDR3 nucleotides: TGTGCCAGCAGTCCAGGGGATGCTAATGAAAAACTGTTTTTT. This gives the protein CASSPGDANEKLFF.

The rearrangement uses TRBV6-1 and TRBJ2-7; a weak D match, TRBD1 (6 bases). V was trimmed by 7 bases and J by 1 base, leaving 17 bases between them. Germline V gives CDR1 MNHNS, CDR2 SASEGT. The CDR3 is 15 residues long. CDR3 loop: CASILTRDTSYEQYF. CDR3 DNA: TGTGCCAGCATTTTGACCCGGGACACTTCCTACGAGCAGTACTTC.

The V call is TRBV28, the J call TRBJ2-3, with D possibly TRBD2 on 7 matching bases. The germline V gene has CDR1 MDHEN and CDR2 SYDVKM. Trimming took 8 bases from V and 2 from J, leaving 14 bases between them. The CDR3 length is 14 residues. CDR3 protein: CASGGGLATDTQYF. DNA of the CDR3: TGTGCCAGCGGGGGGGGGCTTGCCACAGATACGCAGTATTTT.

V usage is TRBV2 and J usage is TRBJ2-3, with 7 positions matching TRBD2. This CDR3 has 15 amino acids. Unmatched junction bases numbered 12, after V lost 8 bases and J lost 4 bases. Germline assignment: CDR1 SNHLY and CDR2 FYNNEI. The CDR3 DNA reads TGTGCCAGCGGCCTTCCGGGACTAATAGCAGATACGCAGTATTTT. Amino acids: CASGLPGLIADTQYF.

This clone has more than one count but fewer than ten. This chain uses TRBV15 with TRBJ2-5, with TRBD1 matching over 7 bases. This CDR3 has 10 amino acids. The V segment lost 9 bases and the J segment 13 bases; nucleotides outside the gene matches: 8. Germline V gives CDR1 LNHNV, CDR2 YYDKDF (reference sequence). DNA for the CDR3: TGTGCCACGGAAAGGACAGGTACGTACTTC. Its translation is CATERTGTYF.

This chain connects TRBV7-9 to TRBJ2-7; D is uncertain. Germline V gives CDR1 SEHNR, CDR2 FQNEAQ (reference sequence). Trimming left V 5 bases short and J 3 bases short, with 14 bases between. The CDR3 covers 14 residues. The CDR3 DNA reads TGTGCCAGCAGCGCAGCTAGGCGGATCTACGAGCAGTACTTC. Its protein product is CASSAARRIYEQYF.

This clone appeared a single time. The chain joins TRBV7-2 to TRBJ2-7, with TRBD2 matching 11 bases. J was trimmed by 4 bases and V by 4 bases; bases with no gene match: 9. The CDR3 length is 16 residues. CDR1 and CDR2 (germline): SGHTA, FQGNSA. CDR3 nucleotides: TGTGCCAGCAGCTCGAACTTAGCGGGAGGGAGATACGAGCAGTACTTC. This gives the protein CASSSNLAGGRYEQYF.

The V gene is TRBV7-6, the J gene TRBJ2-3, with 9 bases lining up with TRBD2. Trimming took 1 base from V and 2 from J; bases not matched to a gene: 7. This CDR3 region has 17 residues. CDR1 SGHVS and CDR2 FNYEAQ come from the germline V gene. The CDR3 protein is CASSLGPAGGHTDTQYF. CDR3 nucleotide sequence: TGTGCCAGCAGCTTAGGTCCAGCGGGAGGCCACACAGATACGCAGTATTTT.

This chain links TRBV6-1 with TRBJ1-2; D possibly corresponds to TRBD1 (5 bases). CDR1 and CDR2 (germline): MNHNS, SASEGT. The CDR3 spans 15 residues. V lost 5 bases and J lost 5, with 18 bases in between. CDR3 in DNA: TGTGCCAGCAGTTTTGCCCTCACGGACAATTATGGCTACACCTTC. Its protein is CASSFALTDNYGYTF.

This clone has just a few counts. The chain links TRBV7-2 to TRBJ2-3; 7 nucleotides agree with TRBD2. Germline loops: CDR1 SGHTA, CDR2 FQGNSA. The CDR3 is made up of 17 amino acids. V lost 5 bases and J lost 8; bases outside the gene matches: 19. In nucleotides, the CDR3 is TGTGCCAGCAGCCGCCCGACGATTGGGGGGAGGGCCTCTACGCAGTATTTT. Translated, it gives CASSRPTIGGRASTQYF.

The rearrangement joins TRBV4-1 to TRBJ1-5; TRBD1 aligns across 9 bases. V lost 0 bases and J lost 7; bases outside the gene matches: 10. The CDR3 is made up of 17 amino acids. Germline V gene sequence: CDR1 MGHRA, CDR2 YSYEKL. CDR3 protein: CASSQDLGDRVGQPQHF. In DNA, the CDR3 is TGCGCCAGCAGCCAAGATCTGGGGGACAGGGTTGGGCAGCCCCAGCATTTT.